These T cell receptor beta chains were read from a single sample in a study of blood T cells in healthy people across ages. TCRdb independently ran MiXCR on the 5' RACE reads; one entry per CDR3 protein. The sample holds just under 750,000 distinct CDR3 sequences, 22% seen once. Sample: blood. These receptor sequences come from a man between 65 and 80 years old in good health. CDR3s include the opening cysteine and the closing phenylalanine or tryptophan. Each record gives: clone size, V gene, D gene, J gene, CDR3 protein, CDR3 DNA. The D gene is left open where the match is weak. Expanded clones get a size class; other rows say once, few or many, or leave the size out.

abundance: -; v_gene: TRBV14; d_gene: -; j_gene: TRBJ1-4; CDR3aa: CASSQDLGYNEKLFF; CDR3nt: TGTGCCAGCAGCCAAGATCTGGGGTATAATGAAAAACTGTTTTTT
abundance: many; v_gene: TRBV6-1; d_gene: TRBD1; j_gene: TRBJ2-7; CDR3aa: CASDRGSSYEQYF; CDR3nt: TGTGCCAGTGACAGGGGCTCTTCCTACGAGCAGTACTTC
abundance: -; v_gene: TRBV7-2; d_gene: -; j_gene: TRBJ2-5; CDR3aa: CASSSPSRETQYF; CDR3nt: TGTGCCAGCAGCTCCCCGAGCCGGGAGACCCAGTACTTC
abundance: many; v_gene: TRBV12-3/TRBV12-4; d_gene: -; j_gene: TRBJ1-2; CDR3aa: CASGPTGSPNYGYTF; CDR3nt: TGTGCCAGCGGCCCAACAGGGTCCCCTAACTATGGCTACACCTTC
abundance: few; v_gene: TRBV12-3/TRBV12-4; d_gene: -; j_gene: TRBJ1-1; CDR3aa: CASNYWGNTEAFF; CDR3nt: TGTGCCAGCAACTATTGGGGGAACACTGAAGCTTTCTTT
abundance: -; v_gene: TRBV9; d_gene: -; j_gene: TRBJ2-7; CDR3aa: CASSARPQGYEQYF; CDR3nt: TGTGCCAGCAGCGCTAGACCACAGGGCTACGAGCAGTACTTC
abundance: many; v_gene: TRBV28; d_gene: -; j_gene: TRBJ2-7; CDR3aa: CASSHKWTSGNEQYF; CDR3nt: TGTGCCAGCAGCCATAAGTGGACCTCTGGCAACGAGCAGTACTTC
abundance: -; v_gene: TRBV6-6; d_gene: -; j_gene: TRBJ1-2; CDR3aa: CASRGGQTYGYTF; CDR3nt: TGTGCCAGCCGGGGGGGACAAACCTATGGCTACACCTTC
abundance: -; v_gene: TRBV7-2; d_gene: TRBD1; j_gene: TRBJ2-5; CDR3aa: CASSPDRGFETQYF; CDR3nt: TGTGCCAGCAGCCCCGACAGGGGTTTTGAGACCCAGTACTTC
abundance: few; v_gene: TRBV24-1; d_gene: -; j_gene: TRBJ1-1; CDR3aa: CATSDFGFTAFF; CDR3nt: TGTGCCACCAGTGATTTTGGTTTCACGGCTTTCTTT
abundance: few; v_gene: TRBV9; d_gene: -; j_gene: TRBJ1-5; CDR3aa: CASSVSAGANQPQHF; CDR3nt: TGTGCCAGCAGCGTATCGGCAGGAGCCAATCAGCCCCAGCATTTT
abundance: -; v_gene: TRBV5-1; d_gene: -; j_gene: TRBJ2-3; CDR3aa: CASSLVSLGTSTDTQYF; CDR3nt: TGCGCCAGCAGCTTGGTTTCTCTAGGGACTAGCACAGATACGCAGTATTTT
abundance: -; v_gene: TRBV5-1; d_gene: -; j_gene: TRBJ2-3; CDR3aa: CASSRTTLDTQYF; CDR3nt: TGCGCCAGCAGCCGGACTACTTTAGATACGCAGTATTTT
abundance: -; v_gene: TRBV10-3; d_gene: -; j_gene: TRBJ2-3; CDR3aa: CAINHRVGDTQYF; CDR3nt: TGTGCCATCAACCACCGAGTGGGGGATACGCAGTATTTT
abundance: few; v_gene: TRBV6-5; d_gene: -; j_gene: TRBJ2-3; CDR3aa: CASTVTRLADTQYF; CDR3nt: TGTGCCAGCACGGTGACTAGGTTGGCAGATACGCAGTATTTT
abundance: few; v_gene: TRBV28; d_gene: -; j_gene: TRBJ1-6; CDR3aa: CASSLSAGVPYNSPLHF; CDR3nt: TGTGCCAGCAGTTTATCTGCAGGGGTGCCCTATAATTCACCCCTCCACTTT
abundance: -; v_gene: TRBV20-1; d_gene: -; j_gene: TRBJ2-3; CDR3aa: CSARGSQGTTDTQYF; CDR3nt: TGCAGTGCTAGAGGCTCGCAGGGGACCACAGATACGCAGTATTTT
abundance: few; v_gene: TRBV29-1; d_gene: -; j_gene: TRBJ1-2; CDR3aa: CSVELKQGIPF; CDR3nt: TGCAGCGTTGAATTGAAACAGGGTATACCCTTC
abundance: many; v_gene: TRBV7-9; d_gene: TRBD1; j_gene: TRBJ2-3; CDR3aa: CASSRTGGTDTQYF; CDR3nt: TGTGCCAGCAGCCGAACAGGGGGCACAGATACGCAGTATTTT
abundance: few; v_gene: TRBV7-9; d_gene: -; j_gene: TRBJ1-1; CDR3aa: CASRRGDAAFF; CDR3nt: TGTGCCAGCAGACGGGGGGATGCAGCTTTCTTT
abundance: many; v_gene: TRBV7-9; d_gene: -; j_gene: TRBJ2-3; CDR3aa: CASRLGLLNTDTQYF; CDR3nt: TGTGCCAGCAGGTTGGGGCTATTGAACACAGATACGCAGTATTTT
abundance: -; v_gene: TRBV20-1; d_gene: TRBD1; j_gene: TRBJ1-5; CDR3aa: CSAIYRDRGRQPQHF; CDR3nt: TGCAGTGCTATCTACAGAGACAGGGGCAGGCAGCCCCAGCATTTT
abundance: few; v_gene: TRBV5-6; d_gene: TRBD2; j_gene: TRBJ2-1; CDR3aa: CASSQASGPRVSEQFF; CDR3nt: TGTGCCAGCAGCCAAGCTAGCGGACCCCGGGTGAGTGAGCAGTTCTTC
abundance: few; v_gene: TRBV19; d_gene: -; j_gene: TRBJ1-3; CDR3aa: CASSPTRTITGNTIYF; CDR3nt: TGTGCCAGTAGCCCTACTAGGACCATCACTGGAAACACCATATATTTT
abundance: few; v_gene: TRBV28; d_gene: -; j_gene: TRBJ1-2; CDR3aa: CASSSQDGFYGYTF; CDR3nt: TGTGCCAGCAGTTCCCAGGACGGCTTCTATGGCTACACCTTC
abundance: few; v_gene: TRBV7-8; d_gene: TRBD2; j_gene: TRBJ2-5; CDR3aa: CASSPRTSIRTQYF; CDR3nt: TGTGCCAGCAGCCCAAGGACTAGCATACGGACCCAGTACTTC
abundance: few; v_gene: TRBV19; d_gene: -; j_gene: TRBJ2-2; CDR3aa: CASRSQGLYGELFF; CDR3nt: TGTGCCAGTAGAAGTCAGGGGCTATACGGGGAGCTGTTTTTT
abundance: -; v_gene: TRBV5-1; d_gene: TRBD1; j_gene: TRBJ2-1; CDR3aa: CASSVDRGSDNEQFF; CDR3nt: TGCGCCAGCAGCGTGGACAGGGGTTCGGACAATGAGCAGTTCTTC
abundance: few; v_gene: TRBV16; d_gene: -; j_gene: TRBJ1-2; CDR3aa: CASTPMGLNYGYTF; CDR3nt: TGTGCCAGCACCCCCATGGGCCTCAACTATGGCTACACCTTC
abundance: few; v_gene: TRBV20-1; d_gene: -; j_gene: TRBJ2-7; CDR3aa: CSARVDLSSYEQYF; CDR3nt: TGCAGTGCTAGGGTAGACTTGAGCTCCTACGAGCAGTACTTC
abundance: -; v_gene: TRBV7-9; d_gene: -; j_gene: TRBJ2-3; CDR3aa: CASSLERPDGTDTQYF; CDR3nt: TGTGCCAGCAGCTTAGAGCGGCCAGACGGGACAGATACGCAGTATTTT
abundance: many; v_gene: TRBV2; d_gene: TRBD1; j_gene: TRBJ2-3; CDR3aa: CASSRDRGTDTQYF; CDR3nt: TGTGCCAGCAGTCGGGACAGGGGGACAGATACGCAGTATTTT
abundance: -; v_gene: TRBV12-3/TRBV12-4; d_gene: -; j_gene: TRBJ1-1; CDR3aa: CASSYPVGNTEAFF; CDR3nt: TGTGCCAGCAGTTACCCGGTGGGGAACACTGAAGCTTTCTTT
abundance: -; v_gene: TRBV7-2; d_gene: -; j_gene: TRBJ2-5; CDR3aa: CASSLAGLLRETQYF; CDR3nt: TGTGCCAGCAGCTTAGCGGGCCTCTTACGAGAGACCCAGTACTTC
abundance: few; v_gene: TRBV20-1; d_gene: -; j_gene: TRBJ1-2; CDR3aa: CSARDIDYGYTF; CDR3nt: TGCAGTGCTAGGGACATCGACTATGGCTACACCTTC
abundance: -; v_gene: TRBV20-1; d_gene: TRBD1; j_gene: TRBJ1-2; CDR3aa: CSARDRGQGLKGYTF; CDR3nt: TGCAGCGCTAGAGATCGAGGACAGGGCCTAAAAGGCTACACCTTC
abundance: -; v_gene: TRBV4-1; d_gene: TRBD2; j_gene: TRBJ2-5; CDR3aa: CASSQDHLAGLQETQYF; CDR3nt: TGCGCCAGCAGCCAAGATCACCTAGCGGGACTGCAAGAGACCCAGTACTTC
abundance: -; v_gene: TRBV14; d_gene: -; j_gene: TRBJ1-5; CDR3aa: CASSQSRDQPQHF; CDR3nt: TGTGCCAGCAGCCAAAGCCGGGATCAGCCCCAGCATTTT
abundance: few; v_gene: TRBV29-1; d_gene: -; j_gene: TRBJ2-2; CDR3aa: CSVAPSLAGELFF; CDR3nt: TGCAGCGTTGCCCCCAGTTTGGCCGGGGAGCTGTTTTTT
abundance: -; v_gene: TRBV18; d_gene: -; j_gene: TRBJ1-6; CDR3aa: CASSPNRALVSSYNSPLHF; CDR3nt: TGTGCCAGCTCACCGAACAGGGCTTTAGTCAGCTCCTATAATTCACCCCTCCACTTT
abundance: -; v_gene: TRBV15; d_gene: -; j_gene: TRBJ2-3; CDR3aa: CATSAMRDDHFF; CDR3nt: TGTGCCACCAGCGCCATGCGAGACGACCATTTTTTT
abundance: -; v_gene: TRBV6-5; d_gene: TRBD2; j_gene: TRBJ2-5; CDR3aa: CASRPGLAGQETQYF; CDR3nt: TGTGCCAGCAGACCGGGACTAGCGGGCCAAGAGACCCAGTACTTC
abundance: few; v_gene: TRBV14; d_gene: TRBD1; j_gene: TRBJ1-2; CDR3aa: CASSQAFRGQDNYGYTF; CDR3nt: TGTGCCAGCAGCCAAGCGTTCCGAGGACAGGACAACTATGGCTACACCTTC
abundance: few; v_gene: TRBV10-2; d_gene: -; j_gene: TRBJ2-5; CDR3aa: CASSGGGGETQYF; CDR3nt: TGCGCCAGCAGTGGTGGGGGCGGGGAGACCCAGTACTTC
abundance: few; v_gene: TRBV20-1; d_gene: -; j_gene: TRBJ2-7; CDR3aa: CSARATAASQDEQYF; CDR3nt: TGCAGTGCTAGAGCCACAGCGGCTTCGCAAGACGAGCAGTACTTC
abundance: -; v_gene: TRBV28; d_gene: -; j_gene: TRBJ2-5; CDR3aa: CASRLVGAQETQYF; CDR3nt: TGTGCCAGCAGGCTAGTGGGTGCACAAGAGACCCAGTACTTC
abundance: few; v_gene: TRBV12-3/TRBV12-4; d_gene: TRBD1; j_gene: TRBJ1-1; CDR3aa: CASSWGQGIAEAFF; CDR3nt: TGTGCCAGCAGCTGGGGACAGGGTATCGCTGAAGCTTTCTTT
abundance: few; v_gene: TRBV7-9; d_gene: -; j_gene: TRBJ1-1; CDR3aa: CASSVSRDREIAFF; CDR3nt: TGTGCCAGCAGCGTTTCCCGGGACCGGGAGATTGCTTTCTTT
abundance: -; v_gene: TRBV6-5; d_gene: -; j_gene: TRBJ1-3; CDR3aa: CASRPLGSGNTIYF; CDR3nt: TGTGCCAGCAGGCCCTTGGGCTCTGGAAACACCATATATTTT
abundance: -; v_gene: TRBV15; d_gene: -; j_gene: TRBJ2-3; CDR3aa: CATSRPRPTDTQYF; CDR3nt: TGTGCCACCAGCAGACCCAGGCCCACAGATACGCAGTATTTT
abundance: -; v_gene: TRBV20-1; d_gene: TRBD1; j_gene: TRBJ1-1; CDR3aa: CSARIQGQGTTEAFF; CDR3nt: TGCAGTGCTAGAATTCAGGGACAGGGCACGACTGAAGCTTTCTTT
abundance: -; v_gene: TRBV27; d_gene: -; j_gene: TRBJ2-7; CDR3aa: CASSPLKTGHYYEQYF; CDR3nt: TGTGCCAGCAGTCCCCTCAAGACAGGACACTACTACGAGCAGTACTTC
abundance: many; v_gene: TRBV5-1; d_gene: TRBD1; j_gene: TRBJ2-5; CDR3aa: CASSQQGALETQYF; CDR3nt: TGCGCCAGCAGCCAACAGGGGGCCTTAGAGACCCAGTACTTC
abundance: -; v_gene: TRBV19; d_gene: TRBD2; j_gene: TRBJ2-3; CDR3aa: CASSPGLAAQDTQYF; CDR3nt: TGTGCCAGTAGCCCGGGACTAGCGGCCCAAGATACGCAGTATTTT
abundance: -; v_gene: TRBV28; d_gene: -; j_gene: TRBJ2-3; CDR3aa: CASSTDGGTDTQYF; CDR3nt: TGTGCCAGCAGTACTGATGGGGGCACAGATACGCAGTATTTT
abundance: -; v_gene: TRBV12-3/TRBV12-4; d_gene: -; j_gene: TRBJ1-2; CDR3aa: CAATNQQVYGYTF; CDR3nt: TGTGCCGCGACAAACCAGCAAGTCTATGGCTACACCTTC
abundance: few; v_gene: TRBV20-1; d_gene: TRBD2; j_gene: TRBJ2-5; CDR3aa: CSAPVAGGQKTQYF; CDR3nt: TGCAGTGCCCCGGTTGCGGGGGGGCAGAAGACCCAGTACTTC
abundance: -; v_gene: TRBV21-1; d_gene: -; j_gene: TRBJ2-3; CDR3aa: CASSSSGAKRESPDTQYF; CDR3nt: TGTGCCAGCAGCTCTTCAGGGGCGAAGCGGGAGTCCCCAGATACGCAGTATTTT
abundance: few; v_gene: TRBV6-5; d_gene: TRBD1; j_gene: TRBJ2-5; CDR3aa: CASSYSPGQQETQYF; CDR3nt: TGTGCCAGCAGTTACTCACCGGGACAGCAAGAGACCCAGTACTTC